This T cell receptor beta chain was sequenced in a study of T cell responses to AZD1222 COVID-19 vaccine. Assay: immunoSEQ multiplex PCR; the TCRdb copy retains only in-frame clones and omits some. The top ten clones hold 3.5% to 4.5% of a sample with about 140,000 clones, more than 85% of them seen once. V dropped 2 bases and J dropped 5; count of bases not matched to a gene: 8. This CDR3 has 16 residues. Looked up from germline, CDR1 is MNHEY and CDR2 is SVGAGI. Second-dose groups at about 4 or about 12 weeks were pooled. Sequences were derived from peripheral blood, sampled 28 days after the second AZD1222 dose. The rearrangement uses TRBV6-5 and TRBJ2-2; 7 positions agree with TRBD1. This clonotype was obtained from an adult who received the AZD1222 COVID-19 vaccine. CDR3 protein: CASSYRDGRGTGELFF. The CDR3 nucleotides read TGTGCCAGCAGTTACCGGGATGGCAGGGGGACCGGGGAGCTGTTTTTT.